This T cell receptor (beta chain) was identified in a study of T cell repertoires in cytomegalovirus infection. A note on this clonotype: A read error may produce the germline difference seen at one junction end.

TCRdb recomputed calls from the reads with MiXCR, one row per CDR3 protein. The table records 450,000 to 550,000 distinct CDR3 sequences, more than 15% of them present only once. The CDR3 consists of 15 residues. Germline CDR1 reads MNHEY; CDR2 reads SVGAGI. The receptor comes from a human donor in good health (CMV status not recorded). Some clones in this sample may be carry-over from other donors' samples. V gene TRBV6-5 combines with J gene TRBJ2-1, with D perhaps assigned TRBD1 or TRBD2 (5 bases each). The sequenced material came from CD8+ T cells from PBMCs. In nucleotides, the CDR3 is TGTGCCAGCAGTTACTCGGGGGTCTCCTACAATGAGCAGTTATTT. This translates into CASSYSGVSYNEQLF.